These 5 T cell receptor beta chains originate from one sample sequenced in a study of blood T cell repertoires in COVID-19. Method: immunoSEQ multiplex PCR; TCRdb's copy keeps in-frame clones and lacks some. The sample lists 150,000 to 200,000 clones; 85% to 90% were seen once. Sequencing used peripheral blood. Receptor source: a human donor in a cohort sampled during active COVID-19.

This sequence joins TRBV18 and TRBJ2-7, with D possibly being TRBD1 (5 bases). Germline CDR1 KGHSH, CDR2 LQKENI. V was trimmed by 4 bases and J by 0 bases, leaving 16 bases between them. CDR3 size: 16 residues. The CDR3 nucleotides are TGTGCCAGCTCACACGACGACCAGGGAAGCTCCTACGAGCAGTACTTC. It yields the protein CASSHDDQGSSYEQYF.

This chain joins TRBV5-6 and TRBJ1-3; tentatively, D is TRBD1 (5 bases). V dropped 3 bases and J dropped 8 bases, with 12 bases sitting between them. Germline V CDR1 and CDR2: SGHDT, YYEEEE. CDR3 length: 13 residues. CDR3 coding DNA: TGTGCCAGCAGCTCGCAGGGTATGGACACCATATATTTT. Translating gives CASSSQGMDTIYF.

The rearrangement joins TRBV6-5 to TRBJ1-2; the match to TRBD1 covers 9 bases. The CDR3 runs 14 residues. Trimming at V came to 6 bases and at J to 3 bases, leaving 5 bases not matched to a gene. CDR1 and CDR2 from the germline V gene are MNHEY and SVGAGI. The chain's CDR3 is CASSGRTGDYGYTF. The DNA of the CDR3 is TGTGCCAGCAGCGGCCGGACAGGGGACTATGGCTACACCTTC.

The rearrangement joins TRBV13 to TRBJ2-3; 7 bases agree with TRBD2. CDR1 is PRHDT, CDR2 FYEKMQ, per germline (reference sequence). The CDR3 sequence is 13 residues long. The J segment lost 6 bases and the V segment lost 5 bases, leaving 5 bases of the junction unmatched. The CDR3 DNA reads TGTGCCAGCAGCAAGCGGGATGGGGATACGCAGTATTTT. This encodes CASSKRDGDTQYF.

This chain uses TRBV15 with TRBJ1-2; D ambiguous. Germline-derived CDR1 and CDR2 are LNHNV and YYDKDF (reference sequence). CDR3 length equals 15 residues. V dropped 5 bases and J dropped 4 bases, with 17 bases sitting between them. The CDR3 nucleotides read TGTGCCACCAGCGCTCGACCGGGTGCCGGCTATGGCTACACCTTC. This sequence encodes CATSARPGAGYGYTF.